The entry below gives a single T cell receptor (beta chain) sequence along with its context. The data belong to a study of OX40 agonist ivuxolimab in advanced cancers. Germline CDR1 is MDHEN and CDR2 is SYDVKM. The CDR3 has 15 residues. The V end lost 5 bases, the J end lost 9 bases, and 17 bases lay between the germline ends. The data were produced by immunoSEQ multiplex PCR, yet TCRdb's version contains in-frame clones alone and is incomplete. The sample lists around 46,000 clones; 75% to 80% were seen once. The sample was CD4+ or CD8+ T cells sorted from blood, taken in a trial of the OX40 agonist ivuxolimab. The rearrangement links TRBV28 to TRBJ1-6; tentatively, D is TRBD1 (6 bases). The clonotype originates from an adult with an advanced solid tumor such as melanoma, head and neck, liver or kidney cancer. The CDR3 loop reads CASSPAGGPGSPLHF. As DNA, the CDR3 is TGTGCCAGCAGTCCGGCGGGGGGGCCTGGTTCACCCCTCCACTTT.